The rows below give T cell receptor beta chains drawn from one sample of a study of blood T cell repertoires in COVID-19. Repertoires were generated with immunoSEQ multiplex PCR, while TCRdb's copy carries only in-frame clones and drops some. The sample gives about 100,000 clones, more than 85% of which show up once; 1.5% to 2% is in the top ten. The sequenced sample was peripheral blood. Receptors were obtained from a man between 60 and 75 years old with acute or convalescent COVID-19. The CDR3 runs from the conserved cysteine through the conserved F or W. A D gene is named only where the DNA matches it firmly. The size entry is marked missing in some rows and otherwise reads once, few, many or a size class.

j_call d_call v_call clone_size cdr3_nt cdr3_aa
TRBJ1-2 TRBD1 TRBV6-5 . TGTGCCAGCAGAGGGACAGGGTTGAACTATGGCTACACCTTC CASRGTGLNYGYTF
TRBJ2-1 . TRBV28 . TGTGCCAGCAGTCCGCTTGGGGAGTTAAGCGACAATGAGCAGTTCTTC CASSPLGELSDNEQFF
TRBJ1-6 TRBD1 TRBV3-1/TRBV3-2 . TGTGCCAGCAGCAATGGACAGGGGAATTCACCCCTCCACTTT CASSNGQGNSPLHF
TRBJ1-4 . TRBV6-6 . TGTGCCAGCAGCTCGGGACACCCGGGGCTCAATGAAAAACTGTTTTTT CASSSGHPGLNEKLFF
TRBJ2-5 TRBD1 TRBV6-6 . TGTGCCAGCAGTTTGGGGACAGGGGGCGGGGAGACCCAGTACTTC CASSLGTGGGETQYF
TRBJ1-3 . TRBV11-2 . TGTGCCAGCAGCGCAGGGGTAGGAAACACCATATATTTT CASSAGVGNTIYF
TRBJ2-1 . TRBV15 . TGTGCCACCAGCAGAACCCAGGACAATGAGCAGTTCTTC CATSRTQDNEQFF
TRBJ1-1 . TRBV6-6 . TGTGCCAGCAGTTACGGCGACAGAGGAACTGAAGCTTTCTTT CASSYGDRGTEAFF
TRBJ2-5 TRBD1 TRBV11-3 . TGTGCCAGCAGCGCCGTCCGGGACAGGGGGAAAGAGACCCAGTACTTC CASSAVRDRGKETQYF
TRBJ2-3 . TRBV9 . TGTGCCAGCAGCGTAGTTCCTGGCACAGATACGCAGTATTTT CASSVVPGTDTQYF
TRBJ2-3 TRBD1 TRBV9 . TGTGCCAGCAGCCCCTCCGGGACAGACACAGATACGCAGTATTTT CASSPSGTDTDTQYF
TRBJ1-3 TRBD1 TRBV7-8 . TGTGCCAGCAGCTTAGTCCACTTAGGACAGGGGGTTGGAAACACCATATATTTT CASSLVHLGQGVGNTIYF
TRBJ2-5 . TRBV24-1 . TGTGCCACCAGTGATTTCGGAGGGACCGGGGAGACCCAGTACTTC CATSDFGGTGETQYF
TRBJ2-1 TRBD2 TRBV4-2 . TGTGCCAGCGGTCTAGCGGGAGGGGATTTCAATGAGCAGTTCTTC CASGLAGGDFNEQFF
TRBJ2-3 TRBD2 TRBV4-3 . TGCGCCAGCAGCCACATCTTAGCTAGCGGGTTCATTGGTTCGACAGATACGCAGTATTTT CASSHILASGFIGSTDTQYF
TRBJ2-7 . TRBV6-2/TRBV6-3 few TGTGCCAGCAGCCCACTAGCTTTTTCGTCCTACGAGCAGTACTTC CASSPLAFSSYEQYF
TRBJ2-5 . TRBV4-3 . TGCGCCAGCAGCCAAGATTTGGCTAGCCAGCCACCAGAGACCCAGTACTTC CASSQDLASQPPETQYF
TRBJ2-1 TRBD1 TRBV9 . TGTGCCAGCAGCCCGGGACAGGGGAGGTACAATGAGCAGTTCTTC CASSPGQGRYNEQFF
TRBJ2-7 . TRBV10-2 . TGCGCCAGCAGTGAGCAGTCAGGGATAGGCGAGCAGTACTTC CASSEQSGIGEQYF
TRBJ2-1 . TRBV9 . TGTGCCAGCAGCGTCCAACGACTCGGGGAGCAGTTCTTC CASSVQRLGEQFF
TRBJ2-3 . TRBV27 . TGTGCCAGCAGTTTAGAGCGGTCTAGCACAGATACGCAGTATTTT CASSLERSSTDTQYF
TRBJ2-7 . TRBV9 . TGTGCCAGCAGTCGGGACTCCAGCTCCTACGAGCAGTACTTC CASSRDSSSYEQYF
TRBJ2-2 . TRBV18 once TGTGCCAGCTCCTTATTAGAGACCGGGGAGCTGTTTTTT CASSLLETGELFF
TRBJ2-2 TRBD2 TRBV19 . TGTGCCAGTAGCGTAGCGGGGAACACCGGGGAGCTGTTTTTT CASSVAGNTGELFF
TRBJ1-1 TRBD1 TRBV6-5 few TGTGCCACAGGGCGACAGGGCTTGAACACTGAAGCTTTCTTT CATGRQGLNTEAFF
TRBJ2-1 . TRBV7-9 . TGTGCCAGCAGCGAGGCCGTCGATGAGCAGTTCTTC CASSEAVDEQFF
TRBJ1-4 . TRBV19 . TGTGCCAGTAGTATGGCGGCAGGGAATGAAAAACTGTTTTTT CASSMAAGNEKLFF
TRBJ2-2 . TRBV28 . TGTGCCAGCAGTTTAACTAGTTCCGGGGAGCTGTTTTTT CASSLTSSGELFF
TRBJ1-3 . TRBV28 once TGTGCCAGCAGTTTACCGGGGGACTCTGGAAACACCATATATTTT CASSLPGDSGNTIYF
TRBJ2-1 . TRBV5-1 . TGCGCCAGCAGCCCCCAGGGCGTGTCCTACAATGAGCAGTTCTTC CASSPQGVSYNEQFF
TRBJ2-7 TRBD1 TRBV2 once TGTGCCAGCAGTTGGGACAGGGAGGGCGGCGAGCAGTACTTC CASSWDREGGEQYF
TRBJ2-3 TRBD2 TRBV9 . TGTGCCAGCAGCGTAGGACTAGCGGTTAGCACAGATACGCAGTATTTT CASSVGLAVSTDTQYF
TRBJ2-1 . TRBV6-6 . TGTGCCAGCAGTCCCTCGGGTGGGACTCCAATCTACAATGAGCAGTTCTTC CASSPSGGTPIYNEQFF
TRBJ2-2 TRBD1 TRBV30 . TGTGCCACGAACAGGGGAAGTACCGGGGAGCTGTTTTTT CATNRGSTGELFF
TRBJ2-7 . TRBV7-9 once TGTGCCAGCAGCTTAGGAAACAAACCCACCTACGAGCAGTACTTC CASSLGNKPTYEQYF
TRBJ2-7 TRBD2 TRBV6-5 . TGTGCCAGCAGCCTACTAGCGGGAGGGTTAGAGCAGTACTTC CASSLLAGGLEQYF
TRBJ1-2 . TRBV28 few TGTGCCAGCAGTTTTTTCCGTGGAGTCACTGGCTACACCTTC CASSFFRGVTGYTF
TRBJ2-7 . TRBV29-1 . TGCAGCGTTCAGCGACTAGACTCCTACGAGCAGTACTTC CSVQRLDSYEQYF
TRBJ2-7 . TRBV11-3 . TGTGCCAGCAGCCCGGGGGACGAGCAGTACTTC CASSPGDEQYF
TRBJ2-1 . TRBV7-2 . TGTGCCAGCAGCTTAGACGGGGGCTCCTACAATGAGCAGTTCTTC CASSLDGGSYNEQFF
TRBJ2-1 . TRBV7-9 . TGTGCCAGCAGCTTAGCTAGCGTATCCAATGAGCAGTTCTTC CASSLASVSNEQFF
TRBJ2-4 . TRBV6-2/TRBV6-3 . TGTGCCAGCAGTTCGACAGAAATAGCCAAAAACATTCAGTACTTC CASSSTEIAKNIQYF
TRBJ1-1 TRBD1 TRBV28 . TGTGCCAGCAGGCGCGCCGGGACAGGGAGGGATACTGAAGCTTTCTTT CASRRAGTGRDTEAFF
TRBJ2-1 . TRBV3-1/TRBV3-2 . TGTGCCAGCAGGGGAGGAGGCAATGAGCAGTTCTTC CASRGGGNEQFF